The entry below describes one T cell receptor beta chain. As yet, its antigen is unknown. CDR1 and CDR2 from the germline V gene are SGHRS and YFSETQ. The CDR3 runs 13 residues. With 4 bases removed from V and 1 base from J, the gap between germline ends came to 8 bases. Using immunoSEQ multiplex PCR, the repertoire was profiled, and TCRdb retains in-frame clones only, with some absent. This table holds 40,000 to 55,000 clones, under 85% found once. These data belong to a study of a mutant IDH1 vaccine in newly diagnosed glioma. Described time point: week 35, safety follow-up. Every vaccine dose comprised 300 ug of mutant IDH1 20-mer peptide plus topical imiquimod.

The material sequenced was PBMCs, taken from a glioma patient whose treatment included an IDH1 peptide vaccine. The chain has TRBV5-1 and TRBJ1-1; D unclear. The TCR sequence derives from a man aged 35 to 55 with glioma. The CDR3 sequence: CASSPRKNTEAFF. In DNA, the CDR3 is TGCGCCAGCAGCCCTAGGAAGAACACTGAAGCTTTCTTT.